This TCR beta chain was retrieved from a study of blood T cell repertoires in COVID-19. Germline V gene data show CDR1 as MGHDK and CDR2 as SYGVNS. This CDR3 comprises 15 residues. The germline V and J ends were trimmed by 6 bases and 1 base, with 12 bases remaining between them. The table came from immunoSEQ multiplex PCR; TCRdb's copy has only in-frame clones and leaves some out. The sample lists roughly 430,000 clones; approximately 85% were seen once. In assigning cohorts, the study relied on participant-reported clinical history. The sequence came from a woman aged 40-49 years with acute COVID-19. The chain employs TRBV25-1 and TRBJ1-4, with a tentative D call TRBD1 (5 bases). Sequenced: PBMCs or T cells enriched from blood (not recorded which). CDR3 amino acids: CASSPPGGTNEKLFF. The DNA for the CDR3 is TGTGCCAGCAGCCCCCCCGGGGGAACTAATGAAAAACTGTTTTTT.